This is a list of T cell receptor beta chains from one sample in a study of blood T cell repertoires in COVID-19. Using immunoSEQ multiplex PCR, the repertoire was profiled, and TCRdb retains in-frame clones only, with some absent. The data contain about 130,000 clones, around four fifths of them singletons. Sequencing was performed on PBMCs or T cells enriched from blood (not recorded which). These receptors all come from a man aged 30 to 45 who had recovered from COVID-19. CDR3s include the opening cysteine and the closing phenylalanine or tryptophan. Each record gives: J gene, clone size, V gene, D gene, CDR3 length, CDR3 DNA, CDR3 protein. A D gene is named only where the DNA matches it firmly. The size field is filled for only some rows; it gives once, few, many or a size class.

>TRBJ1-5|once|TRBV27|.|13
TGTGCCAGCAGACCTCAGGGAGGACAGCCCCAGCATTTT
CASRPQGGQPQHF
>TRBJ1-1|few|TRBV5-1|TRBD1|18
TGCGCCAGCAGCTTGGCCGGGACAGGGGGCTTATGGAACACTGAAGCTTTCTTT
CASSLAGTGGLWNTEAFF
>TRBJ2-3|.|TRBV25-1|TRBD1|14
TGTGCCAGCAGTCCAGGGGGCTACACAGATACGCAGTATTTT
CASSPGGYTDTQYF
>TRBJ2-1|.|TRBV2|.|16
TGTGCCAGCAGTGAAGGTGGTAGCGGTTCCTACAATGAGCAGTTCTTC
CASSEGGSGSYNEQFF
>TRBJ1-5|.|TRBV2|TRBD1|14
TGTGCCAGCAGCGGGACAGGGGGCAGCCAGCCCCAGCATTTT
CASSGTGGSQPQHF
>TRBJ2-3|.|TRBV14|.|13
TGTGCCAGCAGCCGCCAGCGGCCAGATACGCAGTATTTT
CASSRQRPDTQYF
>TRBJ2-3|.|TRBV5-1|TRBD2|16
TGCGCCAGCAGCTTGGCCCTAGCGGGGCCCACAGATACGCAGTATTTT
CASSLALAGPTDTQYF
>TRBJ2-1|.|TRBV27|.|14
TGTGCCAGCAGGCGGGCAGATTCCTACAATGAGCAGTTCTTC
CASRRADSYNEQFF
>TRBJ2-7|few|TRBV7-3|TRBD1|16
TGTGCCAGCAGCTTAGACGGGACAGTTAGCTCCTACGAGCAGTACTTC
CASSLDGTVSSYEQYF
>TRBJ1-4|.|TRBV5-4|.|14
TGTGCCAGCAGCGGTCAGGGTATGGGGGAAAAACTGTTTTTT
CASSGQGMGEKLFF
>TRBJ2-5|.|TRBV5-1|.|14
TGCGCCAGCAGCTTGCTAGGACAGCAAGAGACCCAGTACTTC
CASSLLGQQETQYF
>TRBJ1-1|few|TRBV6-5|.|13
TGTGCCAGCAGAAACACAGGTAACACTGAAGCTTTCTTT
CASRNTGNTEAFF
>TRBJ1-2|.|TRBV11-3|TRBD1|18
TGTGCCAGCAGCTTAGCCCCTGGGACAGTTATTACTAACTATGGCTACACCTTC
CASSLAPGTVITNYGYTF
>TRBJ1-4|once|TRBV4-1|.|13
TGCGCCAGCAGCCTAGGGGTCGGCGAAAAACTGTTTTTT
CASSLGVGEKLFF
>TRBJ2-7|.|TRBV27|.|15
TGTGCCAGCAGTCCCACAGGGCCCCTCTCCCACGAGCAGTACTTC
CASSPTGPLSHEQYF
>TRBJ1-2|.|TRBV6-5|.|14
TGTGCCAGCAGTTCCGGGGCCCGGGGGTATGGCTACACCTTC
CASSSGARGYGYTF
>TRBJ1-2|few|TRBV7-3|TRBD1|17
TGTGCCAGCAGCCTTAGGATATTGGACAGGGAAAACTATGGCTACACCTTC
CASSLRILDRENYGYTF
>TRBJ1-1|.|TRBV6-5|.|15
TGTGCCAGCAGCCGACACGTCCAAGTTTACGCTGAAGCTTTCTTT
CASSRHVQVYAEAFF
>TRBJ2-4|.|TRBV3-1/TRBV3-2|.|15
TGTGCCAGCAGCCGCCCAGGGGCGGGGGAAAACATTCAGTACTTC
CASSRPGAGENIQYF
>TRBJ2-3|.|TRBV4-2|TRBD2|18
TGTGCCAGCAGCCAAGTGGTCCTAGCGGGGGGGTTTATGGATACGCAGTATTTT
CASSQVVLAGGFMDTQYF
>TRBJ1-6|.|TRBV30|.|14
TGTGCCTGGAGCGCCGGGATTCATAATTCACCCCTCCACTTT
CAWSAGIHNSPLHF
>TRBJ2-3|.|TRBV7-9|.|13
TGTGCCAGCAGCTTTGCCGGGGTGGATACGCAGTATTTT
CASSFAGVDTQYF
>TRBJ2-2|once|TRBV5-6|.|15
TGTGCCAGCAGCTTATTGACAGGCAACACCGGGGAGCTGTTTTTT
CASSLLTGNTGELFF
>TRBJ1-2|.|TRBV11-1|.|15
TGTGCCAGCAGCCAAGGGGAGGGCCCGAGCTATGGCTACACCTTC
CASSQGEGPSYGYTF
>TRBJ2-2|.|TRBV3-1/TRBV3-2|TRBD2|17
TGTGCCAGCAGCCTAGCGGGAAGGGGGGCGAACACCGGGGAGCTGTTTTTT
CASSLAGRGANTGELFF
>TRBJ2-1|.|TRBV6-5|TRBD1|15
TGTGCCAGCAGTTACGGACAGGGGCGGTACAATGAGCAGTTCTTC
CASSYGQGRYNEQFF
>TRBJ1-2|.|TRBV6-1|.|18
TGTGCCAGCAGTGAAGGCCCCTCTTCCCAGGGCCGATCCTATGGCTACACCTTC
CASSEGPSSQGRSYGYTF
>TRBJ1-3|once|TRBV5-1|.|16
TGCGCCAGCAGCCCTGGTGGGCCGAACTCTGGAAACACCATATATTTT
CASSPGGPNSGNTIYF
>TRBJ1-1|.|TRBV5-6|TRBD1|14
TGTGCCAGCAGCCCGACAGGGGTGAACACTGAAGCTTTCTTT
CASSPTGVNTEAFF
>TRBJ1-5|.|TRBV5-4|TRBD1|14
TGTGCCAGCAGCTTGGCTGGACAGGGAACGCCCCAGCATTTT
CASSLAGQGTPQHF
>TRBJ2-4|.|TRBV5-5|TRBD2|14
TGTGCCAGCAGCTTCAGGCTAGCGGAGGACATTCAGTACTTC
CASSFRLAEDIQYF
>TRBJ2-3|.|TRBV20-1|TRBD2|15
TGCAGTGCTAGTGACAGCGGGAGGCAGACAGATACGCAGTATTTT
CSASDSGRQTDTQYF
>TRBJ2-3|.|TRBV4-1|.|15
TGCGCCAGCAGCCGAACAGGGGGAGGGACAGATACGCAGTATTTT
CASSRTGGGTDTQYF
>TRBJ1-1|.|TRBV5-1|TRBD1|14
TGCGCCAGCAGCTCACAGGGGTTGGACACTGAAGCTTTCTTT
CASSSQGLDTEAFF
>TRBJ1-1|.|TRBV3-1/TRBV3-2|.|11
TGTGCCAGCATCTCGAGGGGGGAAGCTTTCTTT
CASISRGEAFF
>TRBJ1-3|once|TRBV6-5|.|15
TGTGCCAGCAGGCTCGCGGGGACCTCTGGAAACACCATATATTTT
CASRLAGTSGNTIYF
>TRBJ2-1|.|TRBV18|TRBD2|13
TGTGCCAGCATCCGGGGGGACGACAATGAGCAGTTCTTC
CASIRGDDNEQFF
>TRBJ2-5|once|TRBV10-1|.|14
TGCGCCAGCAGTGTAGGCCACGGGGGAGGGACCCAGTACTTC
CASSVGHGGGTQYF
>TRBJ2-2|.|TRBV27|TRBD1|16
TGTGCCAGCAGTAACCTCCAGGGGGCGAACACCGGGGAGCTGTTTTTT
CASSNLQGANTGELFF
>TRBJ1-1|.|TRBV19|.|12
TGTGCCAGTAGTATACAACAGGGTGAAGCTTTCTTT
CASSIQQGEAFF
>TRBJ2-5|.|TRBV30|TRBD2|14
TGTGCCTGGAGTGTAGTGAGCGGGGTAGAGACCCAGTACTTC
CAWSVVSGVETQYF
>TRBJ1-1|.|TRBV28|.|15
TGTGCCAGCAGTTCCCCGGCGGGATCAAACACTGAAGCTTTCTTT
CASSSPAGSNTEAFF
>TRBJ2-1|.|TRBV4-1|TRBD2|16
TGCGCCAGCAGCCAAGGGACTAGCGGGAGGTGGAATGAGCAGTTCTTC
CASSQGTSGRWNEQFF
>TRBJ2-5|few|TRBV12-3/TRBV12-4|.|13
TGTGCCAGCAGTTTGGAGGGGCGGGAGACCCAGTACTTC
CASSLEGRETQYF